These 4 T cell receptor beta chains came from one sample sequenced in a study of monozygotic twins with inflammatory bowel disease (dated by TCRdb to about 2019). The library relied on 5' RACE. Sequencing took place on an Illumina HiSeq 2500. TCRdb reprocessed the reads and lists each CDR3 protein sequence as a single entry, with no DNA. In this sample's table one finds roughly 320,000 distinct CDR3 sequences. Over 5% of the sample is held by the ten biggest clonotypes. The material sequenced was blood. The receptor source for this set is a human donor with ulcerative colitis or Crohn's disease, or a healthy co-twin of an affected twin (not recorded which).

Here the CDR3 reads CSVEVVYGYTF. The chain recombines TRBV29-1 with TRBJ1-2. This CDR3 has 11 residues. Per germline, CDR1 SQVTM and CDR2 ANQGSEA.

The V call is TRBV5-1, the J call TRBJ2-3; TCRdb's assignment of TRBD1 cannot be checked, as there is no DNA. The CDR3 has 14 residues. From germline, CDR1 is SGHRS and CDR2 YFSETQ. CDR3 protein: CASRRDSQTDTQYF.

The chain carries TRBV4-2 and TRBJ2-1. Germline V CDR1 and CDR2: LGHNA, YNFKEQ. The CDR3 consists of 14 residues. The CDR3 sequence: CASSQEDSYNEQFF.

The genes are TRBV7-2 and TRBJ2-5. The CDR3 consists of 15 residues. The germline gives CDR1 SGHTA, CDR2 FQGNSA. CDR3 loop: CASSLVFGYQETQYF.